This T cell receptor (beta chain) was sequenced for a study of radiotherapy plus CTLA-4 blockade in lung cancer. A note on this clone: What it binds is not known.

Assay: immunoSEQ multiplex PCR; the TCRdb copy retains only in-frame clones and omits some. The sample comprises about 30,000 clones, 70% to 85% of which are singletons, and approximately 8.3% rests with the top ten. Findings of the study overall: Expansion in blood of tumor-derived TCR clones was seen after radiotherapy plus ipilimumab.

Deletions cut 2 bases from V and 6 bases from J, with 17 bases between. Germline V gene lookup returns CDR1 ENHRY and CDR2 SYGVKD. The CDR3 length is 17 residues. The input for sequencing was peripheral blood, taken from a patient treated with radiotherapy plus ipilimumab. This TCR was recovered from a human donor with non-small cell lung cancer who had stable disease on radiotherapy plus ipilimumab. The chain links TRBV10-3 to TRBJ1-6; weak D call: TRBD1 (6 bases). The CDR3 DNA follows: TGTGCCATCAGTGAGACCCCCACAGGGCTGGCTAATTCACCCCTCCACTTT. Translated, it gives CAISETPTGLANSPLHF.